These 5 T cell receptor beta chains came from one sample sequenced in a study of OX40 agonist ivuxolimab in advanced cancers. Assay: immunoSEQ multiplex PCR; the TCRdb copy retains only in-frame clones and omits some. The data show under 90,000 clones, over 75% seen once. The specimen was CD4+ or CD8+ T cells sorted from blood, collected in a trial of the OX40 agonist ivuxolimab. All receptors derive from an adult with an advanced solid tumor such as melanoma, head and neck, liver or kidney cancer.

The CDR3 sequence is CASSPDRGSTGELFF. CDR3 sequence (DNA): TGTGCCAGCAGCCCGGACAGGGGAAGTACCGGGGAGCTGTTTTTT. V and J are TRBV5-4 and TRBJ2-2; 9 bases match TRBD1. Losses at the gene ends were 4 bases for V and 5 bases for J; bases not matched to a gene: 6. This CDR3 comprises 15 residues. Per germline, CDR1 SGHNT and CDR2 YYREEE (reference sequence).

The rearrangement uses TRBV5-1 and TRBJ2-5; D is ambiguous. V was clipped by 4 bases and J by 5 bases, with 18 bases between them. Germline V CDR1 and CDR2: SGHRS, YFSETQ. The CDR3 has 15 amino acids. The CDR3 DNA reads TGCGCCAGCAGCCTTAGGGCCGCGCCGGAGGAGACCCAGTACTTC. It translates to CASSLRAAPEETQYF.

The chain links TRBV28 to TRBJ1-1, with a possible D match to TRBD1 (5 bases). Germline-derived CDR1 and CDR2 are MDHEN and SYDVKM. This CDR3 region has 11 residues. The V end lost 3 bases, the J end lost 6 bases, and 5 bases lay between the germline ends. CDR3 coding DNA: TGTGCCAGCAGTTTGGGGGCTGAAGCTTTCTTT. Translating it yields CASSLGAEAFF.

The chain employs TRBV5-1 and TRBJ2-1; D possibly corresponds to TRBD2 (6 bases). Germline V gene data show CDR1 as SGHRS and CDR2 as YFSETQ. Trimming left V 2 bases short and J 6 bases short, with 15 bases between. CDR3 size: 15 residues. This CDR3 reads CASSFRLVGGNEQFF. DNA of the CDR3: TGCGCCAGCAGCTTCAGACTAGTCGGAGGCAATGAGCAGTTCTTC.

Comment on this clone: The conserved phenylalanine or tryptophan normally closing the CDR3 is absent here, so this likely arose from a read error. No DNA is shown, since the ends of the CDR3 on it are uncertain; the CDR3 is the one TCRdb lists. The CDR3 reads CASSDGGTGGNR. The J gene is TRBJ2-3, the V gene TRBV25-1; whether TRBD1, the table's D call, matches the DNA was not checked. 12 amino acids form the CDR3, both terminal residues included. Germline V CDR1 and CDR2: MGHDK, SYGVNS.